This T cell receptor (beta chain) stems from a study of T-cell reconstitution after alpha-beta-depleted transplantation in children. Study-wide findings and caveats: Two months or so post-transplant, alpha-beta T cells reportedly derived from several hundred expanded graft clones. Certain patients had high TCRbeta diversity at day 60, and it came from recipient T cells and thymic progenitors that survived. Newly produced T cells mostly accounted for T-cell counts and diversity one year post-transplant.

At least ten counts were recorded for this clonotype. Antigen: not known. Unique molecular identifiers were incorporated into the prepared TCRbeta library. TCRdb reanalysed the PCR reads using MiXCR and keeps one entry per CDR3 protein. The table records fewer than 550,000 distinct CDR3 sequences, 10% of them present only once. The source material was PBMCs, sampled before TCRalphabeta/CD19-depleted stem cell transplant. The receptor was derived from a child aged 2-9 years with inherited bone marrow failure, due to receive a stem cell transplant.

The CDR3 spells CASSSRFSGGGEQYF. CDR3 sequence (DNA): TGTGCCAGCAGCTCGCGCTTTTCAGGGGGAGGCGAGCAGTACTTC. The chain links TRBV7-8 to TRBJ2-7; D is perhaps TRBD1 (7 bases). The ends were cut back, 4 bases at V and 6 bases at J, with 19 bases in the middle. CDR1 is SGHVS, CDR2 FQNEAQ, per germline. The CDR3 is 15 residues long.